This paragraph reports one T cell receptor beta chain. With a far larger clone one base away, a read error is the likely cause. This sample is part of a study of regulatory T cells in long-lasting Graves disease. Time point of the sample: newly diagnosed GD, antithyroid drugs for less than 3 months. The TCR library used RNA extracted from PBMCs. This CDR3 contains 15 residues. Between the trimmed V and J ends, which lost 6 bases and 5 bases, there was a span of 18 bases. Germline V gene data show CDR1 as MDHEN and CDR2 as SYDVKM. Arm-PCR of CDR3 regions with iRepertoire HTBI primers generated TCR beta libraries. A single record per CDR3 protein comes from TCRdb applying MiXCR to the multiplex PCR reads. Among 600,000 to 650,000 distinct CDR3 sequences, 16% were seen once, and the ten largest hold around 19%. This sample also appeared in a second study, on T cells in Graves' hyperthyroidism and ophthalmopathy.

Sequences were derived from peripheral blood mononuclear cells (PBMCs), sampled at new diagnosis, from a patient treated with antithyroid drugs. The gene calls are TRBV28 and TRBJ2-3; D may correspond to TRBD1 or TRBD2 (6 bases each). This receptor was taken from a woman aged 25 to 45 with Graves disease. CDR3 DNA sequence: TGTGCCAGCAGCCTCGGAGGGGGGTCTCAAGATACGCAGTATTTT. Protein: CASSLGGGSQDTQYF. Together with reference TRBV28 and TRBJ2-3, the CDR3 gives the full variable domain: DVKVTQSSRYLVKRTGEKVFLECVQDMDHENMFWYRQDPGLGLRLIYFSYDVKMKEKGDIPEGYSVSREKKERFSLILESASTNQTSMYLCASSLGGGSQDTQYFGPGTRLTVL.